The 14 T cell receptor beta chains presented below share a single source sample, sequenced in a study of shared clonotypes between healthy human individuals (TCRdb year 2020). The library was built by means of the immunoSEQ multiplex PCR assay. Entries here come from immuneACCESS through TCRdb and include only in-frame sequences with V and J called. Some clones fail to appear in such tables; in the studies checked, an unresolved V gene covers under half of the shortfall, and the cause of the remainder is unknown. For this sample the table gives 1.6 million or so clones, of which 97% to 99% were detected only once. The top ten clones comprise 0.36% of the sample. The sequencing sample was made of naive CD4+ T cells sorted from blood. What the cell subset or site label conveys for this sample: CD45RA+ positively selected. The source is a man aged 25-40 years in good health.

The V and J genes are TRBV5-5 and TRBJ2-7, with D uncertain. This CDR3 is 17 amino acids long. Germline CDR1 reads SGHKS; CDR2 reads YYEKEE (reference sequence). The V end lost 0 bases, the J end lost 0 bases, and 16 bases lay between the germline ends. CDR3 coding DNA: TGTGCCAGCAGCTTGGTCCGGGCTATCGCCGACTCCTACGAGCAGTACTTC. Encoded protein: CASSLVRAIADSYEQYF.

The gene calls are TRBV7-9 and TRBJ1-2; TRBD1 matches at 8 bases. CDR1 and CDR2 (germline): SEHNR, FQNEAQ (reference sequence). The CDR3 covers 14 residues. Trimming took 0 bases from V and 6 from J; bases not matched to a gene: 3. The CDR3 reads CASSLAGTGDGYTF. The CDR3 DNA follows: TGTGCCAGCAGCTTAGCCGGGACAGGTGATGGCTACACCTTC.

This sequence joins TRBV30 and TRBJ1-1; D gene ambiguous. The CDR3 runs 11 residues. Trimming took off 3 bases at V and 2 bases at J, with 4 bases between the two ends. Germline V gene data show CDR1 as GTSNPN and CDR2 as SVGIG (reference sequence). The CDR3 loop is CAWRDNTEAFF. Here the CDR3 DNA reads TGTGCCTGGAGGGATAACACTGAAGCTTTCTTT.

Comment on this clone: The sample holds other DNA sequences that translate to the same CDR3. DNA for the CDR3: TGTGCCAGCAGCGTAGGGGGGGTCCCCTCCTACGAGCAGTACTTC. Translation gives CASSVGGVPSYEQYF. The V gene is TRBV9, the J gene TRBJ2-7; a weak D match, TRBD2 (6 bases). Trimming took 0 bases from V and 0 from J, leaving 10 bases between them. The CDR3 runs to 15 residues. Germline values: CDR1 SGDLS, CDR2 YYNGEE.

The V call is TRBV7-8, the J call TRBJ2-7; D possibly corresponds to TRBD2 (5 bases). The CDR3 has 16 residues. V was pared by 0 bases and J by 6 bases, with 18 bases between. Germline values: CDR1 SGHVS, CDR2 FQNEAQ. The CDR3 spells CASSLAIWENLAEQYF. The CDR3 DNA sequence: TGTGCCAGCAGCTTAGCGATTTGGGAGAATCTCGCCGAGCAGTACTTC.

The V and J genes are TRBV15 and TRBJ1-2; D not resolved. The CDR3 sequence is 19 residues long. With 4 bases removed from V and 4 bases from J, the gap between germline ends came to 28 bases. From germline, CDR1 is LNHNV and CDR2 YYDKDF (reference sequence). The CDR3 DNA is TGTGCCACCAGCACTCTAGACGGGTGGAGGACGTCCGGCATCTATGGCTACACCTTC. Protein product: CATSTLDGWRTSGIYGYTF.

The chain recombines TRBV30 with TRBJ2-7, with TRBD2 matching over 10 bases. CDR3 length: 16 amino acids. The J segment lost 1 base and the V segment lost 2 bases, leaving 8 bases of the junction unmatched. The germline gives CDR1 GTSNPN, CDR2 SVGIG (reference sequence). The CDR3 DNA is TGTGCCTGGAGTCCCCCGGGACTAGCGAGATCCTACGAGCAGTACTTC. It specifies CAWSPPGLARSYEQYF.

The CDR3 here is CASSVRDEAYNTEAFF. DNA for the CDR3: TGTGCCAGCAGTGTCAGGGATGAAGCTTATAACACTGAAGCTTTCTTT. V and J are TRBV6-1 and TRBJ1-1; a weak D match, TRBD1 (5 bases). V lost 4 bases to trimming and J lost 2 bases, with 17 bases between them. CDR3 length equals 16 residues. Germline loops: CDR1 MNHNS, CDR2 SASEGT.

The gene calls are TRBV28 and TRBJ2-7; maybe TRBD2 (5 bases). V shed 2 bases and J shed 2 bases, with 13 bases lying between them. The CDR3 covers 15 residues. Per germline, CDR1 MDHEN and CDR2 SYDVKM. Here the CDR3 DNA reads TGTGCCAGCAGTTTACCCTTTACTAGACCCTACGAGCAGTACTTC. Amino acid sequence: CASSLPFTRPYEQYF.

The V call is TRBV5-5, the J call TRBJ1-1, with unresolved D. CDR3 length: 14 residues. Trimming cost V 3 bases and J 1 base, with 10 bases left between them. Germline lookup yields CDR1 SGHKS and CDR2 YYEKEE (reference sequence). CDR3 loop: CASSSRVSNTEAFF. The CDR3 nucleotides read TGTGCCAGCAGCTCCCGGGTTTCGAACACTGAAGCTTTCTTT.

This clone was found a few times. The V gene is TRBV13, the J gene TRBJ1-2, with D maybe TRBD1 (5 bases). This CDR3 contains 14 residues. V was cut by 3 bases and J by 10 bases, with 18 bases left in between. Germline CDR1 PRHDT, CDR2 FYEKMQ (reference sequence). CDR3 in amino acids: CASSFLGPSLFYTF. The CDR3 DNA follows: TGTGCCAGCAGCTTCTTGGGACCGTCGCTGTTCTACACCTTC.

The genes are TRBV18 and TRBJ1-2; 7 nucleotides align to TRBD1. CDR1 KGHSH and CDR2 LQKENI come from the germline V gene. The V gene end was trimmed by 5 bases and the J gene end by 6 bases; junction bases not matched to a gene: 9. The CDR3 runs to 14 residues. CDR3 sequence reads: CASSRNRGGDGYTF. In nucleotides, the CDR3 is TGTGCCAGCTCAAGAAACAGGGGCGGAGATGGCTACACCTTC.

The V call is TRBV5-6, the J call TRBJ2-3; TRBD2 aligns across 15 bases. The CDR3 length is 18 residues. Germline lookup yields CDR1 SGHDT and CDR2 YYEEEE. The trim removed 3 bases at V and 8 bases at J, leaving 13 bases unmatched. The CDR3 coding sequence is TGTGCCAGCAGCTCACTAACAGGGACTAGCGGGAGGAGGGGTACGCAGTATTTT. Translated, it gives CASSSLTGTSGRRGTQYF.

The gene calls are TRBV7-8 and TRBJ2-5; D unclear. Germline V lookup: CDR1 SGHVS, CDR2 FQNEAQ. V lost 1 base, J lost 5 bases, and 11 bases lay in between. The CDR3 spans 14 residues. The CDR3 DNA is TGTGCCAGCAGCTTAGTTACATACTCGGAGACCCAGTACTTC. Encoded protein: CASSLVTYSETQYF.